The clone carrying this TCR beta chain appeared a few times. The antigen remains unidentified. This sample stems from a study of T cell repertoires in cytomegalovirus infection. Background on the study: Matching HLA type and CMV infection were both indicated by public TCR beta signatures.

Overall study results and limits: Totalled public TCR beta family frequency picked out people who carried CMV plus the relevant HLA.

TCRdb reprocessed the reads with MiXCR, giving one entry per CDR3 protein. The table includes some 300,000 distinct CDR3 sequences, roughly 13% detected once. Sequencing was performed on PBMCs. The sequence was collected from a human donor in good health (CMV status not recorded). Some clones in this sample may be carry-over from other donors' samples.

This CDR3 is CASSRGTSGSNEQFF. CDR3 sequence (DNA): TGTGCCAGCAGTAGAGGGACTAGCGGGTCAAATGAGCAGTTCTTC. J is TRBJ2-1 and V is TRBV6-5, with 12 nucleotides matching TRBD2. V lost 5 bases and J lost 7; bases outside the gene matches: 6. This CDR3 is 15 amino acids long. Germline V gene lookup returns CDR1 MNHEY and CDR2 SVGAGI.